This T cell receptor beta chain was sequenced for a study of patients and donors after allogeneic stem cell transplantation. V shed 3 bases and J shed 8 bases, with 7 bases lying between them. This CDR3 has 11 amino acids. TCRdb reprocessed the RT-PCR reads via MiXCR and lists one record per CDR3 protein. This table has hundreds of thousands of distinct CDR3 sequences, roughly 16% appearing once. This clonotype has at least ten counts. The chain uses TRBV12-3 or TRBV12-4 and TRBJ1-2; D may be TRBD1 (5 bases). The sample comprised blood, either unsorted or a sorted T cell fraction (not recorded which). This TCR was recovered from a human donor who was either an allogeneic HSCT recipient or a stem cell or donor lymphocyte infusion donor (not recorded which). It is not recorded whose cells these are; they may come from a transplant donor. Here the CDR3 reads CASSLGGGYTF. For the CDR3, the DNA is TGTGCCAGCAGTTTGGGGGGAGGCTACACCTTC.